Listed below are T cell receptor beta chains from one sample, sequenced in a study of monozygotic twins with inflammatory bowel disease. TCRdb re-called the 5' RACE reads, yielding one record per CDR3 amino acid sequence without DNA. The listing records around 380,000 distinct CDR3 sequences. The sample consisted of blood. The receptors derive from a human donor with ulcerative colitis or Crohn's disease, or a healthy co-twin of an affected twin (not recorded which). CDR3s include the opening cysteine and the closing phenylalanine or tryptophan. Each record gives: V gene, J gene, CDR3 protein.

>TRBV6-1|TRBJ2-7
CASRLPGTGPYEQYF
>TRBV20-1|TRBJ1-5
CSASEGIQPQHF
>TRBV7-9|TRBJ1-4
CASSLTTGKLFF
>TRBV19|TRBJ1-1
CASSIDLQGVNTEAFF
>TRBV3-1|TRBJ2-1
CASSRLGRSNEQFF
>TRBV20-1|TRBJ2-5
CSAGRTGGETQYF
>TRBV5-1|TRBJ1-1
CASSLAGASNTEAFF
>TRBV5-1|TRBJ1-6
CASSTAGNNSPLHF
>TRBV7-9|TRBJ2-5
CASSLVAKWKETQYF
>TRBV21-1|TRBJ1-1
CASNPQLIPLEAFF
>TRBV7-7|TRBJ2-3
CASSSTGSGVTDTQYF
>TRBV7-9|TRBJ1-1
CASTSGVNTEAFF
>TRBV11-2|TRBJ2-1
CASSPPGQTRNEQFF
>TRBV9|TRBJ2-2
CASSVVETGLGELFF
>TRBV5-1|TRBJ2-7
CASSLEVGHYEQYF
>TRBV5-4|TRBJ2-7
CASSPTDRNEQYF
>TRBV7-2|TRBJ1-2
CASSLDLGQRYTF
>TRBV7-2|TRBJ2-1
CASSPGVAGAYNEQFF
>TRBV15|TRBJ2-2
CATSRDLTGELFF
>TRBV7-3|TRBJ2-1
CASSSTGSEIGEQFF
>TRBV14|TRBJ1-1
CASSQATGANTEAFF
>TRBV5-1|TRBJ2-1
CASSLGAGGPNNEQFF
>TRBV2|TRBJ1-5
CASRRESSNQPQHF
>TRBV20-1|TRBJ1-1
CSARPQINTEAFF
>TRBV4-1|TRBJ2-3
CASSHGPWDTQYF
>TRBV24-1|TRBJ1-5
CATSDNYLQNFYSNQPQHF
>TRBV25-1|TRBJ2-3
CASSGGTGFTDTQYF
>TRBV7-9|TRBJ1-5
CASSRGGAGQPQHF
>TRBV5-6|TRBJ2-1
CASSIRDRGRYNEQFF
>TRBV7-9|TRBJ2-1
CASSLDRGGSNFF
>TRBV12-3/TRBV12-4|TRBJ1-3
CASISRGTYSGNTIYF
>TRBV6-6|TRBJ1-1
CASRKVNTEAFF
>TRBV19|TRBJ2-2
CASRVQGLGDTGELFF
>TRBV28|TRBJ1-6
CASTSRGRFNSPLHF
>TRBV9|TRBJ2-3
CASSVVPSGTDTQYF
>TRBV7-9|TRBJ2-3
CAIHPTDTQYF
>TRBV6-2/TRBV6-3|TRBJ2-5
CASSRLYQETQYF
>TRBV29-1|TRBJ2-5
CSVERTSGRETQYF
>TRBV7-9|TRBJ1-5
CASSLGPGGVQPQHF
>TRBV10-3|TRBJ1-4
CATSAHGGMDEKLFF
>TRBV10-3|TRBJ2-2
CAIYRGGDTGELFF
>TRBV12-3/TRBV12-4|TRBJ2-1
CASSLGQGQRNEQFF
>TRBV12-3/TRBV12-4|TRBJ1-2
CASSPGTGNRRGYGYTF
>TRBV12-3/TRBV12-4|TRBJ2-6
CASSPDRFLGGANVLTF
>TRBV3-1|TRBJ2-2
CASASHNSGATGELFF
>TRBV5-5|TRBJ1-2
CASSPDANYGYTF
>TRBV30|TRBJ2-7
CAWTASPYEQYF
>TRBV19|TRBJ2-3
CASSDWSRRFTDTQYF
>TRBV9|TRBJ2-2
CASSAGLAGSTGELFF